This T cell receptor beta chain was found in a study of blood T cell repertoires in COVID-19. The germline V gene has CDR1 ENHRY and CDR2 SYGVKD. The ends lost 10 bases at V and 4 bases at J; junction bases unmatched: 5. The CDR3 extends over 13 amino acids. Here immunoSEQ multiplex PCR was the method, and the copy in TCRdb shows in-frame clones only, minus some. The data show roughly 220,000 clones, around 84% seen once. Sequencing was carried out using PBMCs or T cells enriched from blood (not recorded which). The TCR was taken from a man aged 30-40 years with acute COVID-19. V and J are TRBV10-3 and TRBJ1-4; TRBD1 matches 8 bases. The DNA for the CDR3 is TGTGCCACGTCGGACAGGGTTAATGAAAAACTGTTTTTT. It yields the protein CATSDRVNEKLFF.